The next 18 T cell receptor beta chains were all read from a single sample in a study of CD8+ T cells in alopecia areata. Treatment denoted: oral pan-JAK inhibitor, 5-10 mg twice daily. Once RNA had been extracted, it was reverse transcribed into cDNA to act as the sequencing template. Data came from immunoSEQ multiplex PCR; TCRdb stores just in-frame clones and leaves some out. The sample lists some 200,000 clones; approximately 56% were seen once. Sample: CD4+ T cells sorted from blood, taken at week 4, from a patient treated with tofacitinib. The receptors originated from a human donor with alopecia areata.

A few counts support this clone. The CDR3 DNA reads TGTGCCAGCAGCTACGCGCAGGTCTACGAGCAGTACTTC. Translation gives CASSYAQVYEQYF. The V and J genes are TRBV14 and TRBJ2-7; D not certain. CDR3 length: 13 residues. Germline V gives CDR1 SGHDN, CDR2 FVKESK. Deletions cut 5 bases from V and 3 bases from J, with 11 bases between.

The rearrangement uses TRBV7-2 and TRBJ2-3, with D unresolved. Germline assignment: CDR1 SGHTA and CDR2 FQGNSA. V lost 4 bases to trimming and J lost 5 bases, with 4 bases between them. The CDR3 has 11 amino acids. CDR3 coding DNA: TGTGCCAGCAGCTGGGGAGATACGCAGTATTTT. Translated, it gives CASSWGDTQYF.

This clone occurred a few times. The same CDR3 arises from other DNA sequences in this sample as well. The chain has TRBV29-1 and TRBJ2-5; 9 bases match TRBD2. V lost 2 bases, J lost 5 bases, and 6 bases stayed unmatched. From germline, CDR1 is SQVTM and CDR2 ANQGSEA. The CDR3 is 14 amino acids. The CDR3 region has the DNA TGCAGCGTTGAATGGCTAGCGGGGAAGGAGACCCAGTACTTC. Protein: CSVEWLAGKETQYF.

The chain recombines TRBV27 with TRBJ1-6; possibly TRBD1 for D (6 bases). Germline CDR1 and CDR2: MNHEY and SMNVEV (reference sequence). Trimming removed 5 bases at V and 7 bases at J, with 15 bases between. This CDR3 has 15 residues. Written as DNA, the CDR3 is TGTGCCAGCAGTAGCGGGGGAGGGGGGAATTCACCCCTCCACTTT. It yields the protein CASSSGGGGNSPLHF.

This clone was seen only a few times. The V and J genes are TRBV30 and TRBJ2-3; D is perhaps TRBD2 (5 bases). V dropped 2 bases and J dropped 7 bases, with 19 bases sitting between them. This CDR3 has 15 residues. Germline V CDR1 and CDR2: GTSNPN, SVGIG (reference sequence). As DNA, the CDR3 is TGTGCCTGGAGTCCTTCGAGGGTCCCTCTACATACGCAGTATTTT. This encodes CAWSPSRVPLHTQYF.

The DNA for the CDR3 is TGCGCCAGCAGCGTACAGGGGGATACCTACGAGCAGTACTTC. Protein sequence: CASSVQGDTYEQYF. The rearrangement uses TRBV5-1 and TRBJ2-7; TRBD1 aligns across 8 bases. V lost 4 bases and J lost 2; bases outside the gene matches: 5. This CDR3 comprises 14 residues. CDR1 is SGHRS and CDR2 is YFSETQ in the germline V gene. The whole variable domain, filled in from reference TRBV5-1 and TRBJ2-7, reads KAGVTQTPRYLIKTRGQQVTLSCSPISGHRSVSWYQQTPGQGLQFLFEYFSETQRNKGNFPGRFSGRQFSNSRSEMNVSTLELGDSALYLCASSVQGDTYEQYFGPGTRLTVT.

This clone was counted between two and nine times. V usage is TRBV29-1 and J usage is TRBJ1-1; 8 nucleotides align to TRBD1. Germline CDR1 SQVTM, CDR2 ANQGSEA. The J segment lost 1 base and the V segment lost 7 bases, leaving 5 bases of the junction unmatched. There are 13 residues in the CDR3. CDR3 sequence reads: CSAQQGANTEAFF. CDR3 DNA: TGCAGCGCCCAGCAGGGGGCGAACACTGAAGCTTTCTTT.

About this clone: At one of its ends the junction is not consistent with the germline gene, which may arise from a read error. The V and J genes are TRBV7-7 and TRBJ2-1, with 8 bases identical to TRBD1. Germline CDR1 SSHAT, CDR2 FNYEAQ (reference sequence). This CDR3 is built from 13 residues. Here the CDR3 reads CASSVDRENEQFF. Written as DNA, the CDR3 is TGTGCTAGCAGCGTGGACAGGGAAAATGAGCAGTTCTTC.

This chain links TRBV29-1 with TRBJ2-1; 7 bases map to TRBD2. J lost 7 bases, V lost 4 bases, and 4 bases had no gene match. Germline V gene sequence: CDR1 SQVTM, CDR2 ANQGSEA. This CDR3 contains 12 residues. CDR3 in amino acids: CSVGRGSNEQFF. In nucleotides, the CDR3 is TGCAGCGTTGGGCGGGGGTCTAATGAGCAGTTCTTC.

This clone is a singleton in its sample. The chain has TRBV9 and TRBJ1-6, with D maybe TRBD1 (5 bases). The CDR3 is 16 residues long. The V end was cut by 3 bases, the J end by 10 bases, with 20 bases between. The germline gives CDR1 SGDLS, CDR2 YYNGEE. The CDR3 reads CASSAPRGKGRSPLHF. The CDR3 nucleotides are TGTGCCAGCAGCGCACCGAGGGGTAAGGGCCGCTCACCCCTCCACTTT. The complete variable domain, with remaining parts taken from reference TRBV9 and TRBJ1-6, reads DSGVTQTPKHLITATGQRVTLRCSPRSGDLSVYWYQQSLDQGLQFLIQYYNGEERAKGNILERFSAQQFPDLHSELNLSSLELGDSALYFCASSAPRGKGRSPLHFGNGTRLTVT.

J is TRBJ2-7 and V is TRBV2; 10 positions agree with TRBD1. There are 14 residues in the CDR3. CDR1 is SNHLY, CDR2 FYNNEI, per germline. The J segment lost 5 bases and the V segment lost 9 bases, leaving 10 bases of the junction unmatched. CDR3: CASKRRQGANEQYF. DNA of the CDR3: TGTGCCAGTAAACGCCGACAGGGGGCCAACGAGCAGTACTTC. The full variable domain, in which reference TRBV2 and TRBJ2-7 provide the parts outside the CDR3, is EPEVTQTPSHQVTQMGQEVILRCVPISNHLYFYWYRQILGQKVEFLVSFYNNEISEKSEIFDDQFSVERPDGSNFTLKIRSTKLEDSAMYFCASKRRQGANEQYFGPGTRLTVT.

The V gene is TRBV5-1, the J gene TRBJ2-2; 8 bases are shared with TRBD2. J lost 7 bases, V lost 2 bases, and 10 bases had no gene match. The CDR3 sequence is 16 residues long. CDR1 is SGHRS and CDR2 is YFSETQ in the germline V gene. The DNA for the CDR3 is TGCGCCAGCAGCTTCACCGGGACTAGAGTGGACGGGGAGCTGTTTTTT. It codes for CASSFTGTRVDGELFF.

This clone was recorded a few times. This chain links TRBV30 with TRBJ2-1, with TRBD2 matching 10 bases. Germline assignment: CDR1 GTSNPN and CDR2 SVGIG (reference sequence). The J segment lost 6 bases and the V segment lost 4 bases, leaving 0 bases of the junction unmatched. This CDR3 region has 12 residues. In DNA form, the CDR3 reads TGTGCCTGGACTAGCGGGGGCAATGAGCAGTTCTTC. It yields the protein CAWTSGGNEQFF.

The chain recombines TRBV6-5 with TRBJ1-6; D might be TRBD1 (6 bases). Germline CDR1 MNHEY, CDR2 SVGAGI. V was trimmed by 6 bases and J by 9 bases, leaving 15 bases between them. The CDR3 loop spans 14 amino acids. The CDR3 bases are TGTGCCAGCAGCCCCGGACAGAGGGGTTCACCCCTCCACTTT. Protein product: CASSPGQRGSPLHF.

The chain recombines TRBV30 with TRBJ1-2; 7 bases are a match to TRBD1. Losses at the gene ends were 6 bases for V and 0 bases for J; bases not matched to a gene: 13. CDR3 length: 16 residues. CDR1 and CDR2 from the germline V gene are GTSNPN and SVGIG (reference sequence). The CDR3 coding sequence is TGTGCCTGCCACCAAAGACAGGGCTCAGCTAACTATGGCTACACCTTC. Translated: CACHQRQGSANYGYTF.

The genes are TRBV19 and TRBJ2-6, with 9 bases matching TRBD1. Germline assignment: CDR1 LNHDA and CDR2 SQIVND (reference sequence). The J segment lost 2 bases and the V segment lost 9 bases, leaving 11 bases of the junction unmatched. This CDR3 is 17 amino acids long. The CDR3 coding sequence is TGTGCCAGCAATCCGGGACAGGGCTCTGCTGGGGCCAACGTCCTGACTTTC. Translation gives CASNPGQGSAGANVLTF.

The chain couples TRBV4-1 to TRBJ2-7; possibly TRBD1 or TRBD2 for D (5 bases each). This CDR3 is 15 amino acids long. The germline CDR1 and CDR2 sequences are MGHRA and YSYEKL. Trimming pared 3 bases from V and 2 bases from J, leaving 14 bases between. Written as DNA, the CDR3 is TGCGCCAGCAGCCACTGGACACGGGATACCTACGAGCAGTACTTC. Translating it yields CASSHWTRDTYEQYF.

The V and J genes are TRBV2 and TRBJ2-7; D may be TRBD1 (5 bases). Germline lookup yields CDR1 SNHLY and CDR2 FYNNEI. The CDR3 sequence is 12 residues long. Deletions cut 2 bases from V and 5 bases from J, with 7 bases between. In nucleotides, the CDR3 is TGTGCCAGCAGTGAACAGGGAAACGAGCAGTACTTC. Its translation: CASSEQGNEQYF.